These T cell receptor beta chains were read from a single sample in a study of cytomegalovirus exposure and HLA in healthy donors. TCRdb keeps only in-frame clones here, not all; method: immunoSEQ multiplex PCR. This sample has roughly 240,000 clones, with 82% found just once. The source material was PBMCs. The origin of the receptors is a woman in her forties in good health and CMV-seropositive. Each CDR3 is given with its conserved first and last residue. A D gene is named only where the DNA matches it firmly. Only part of the rows carry a size: once, few, many, or a class if the clone is expanded.

v_gene	j_gene	abundance	d_gene	CDR3aa	CDR3nt
TRBV4-1	TRBJ2-7	NA	NA	CASSPRLAAYEQYF	TGCGCCAGCAGCCCGCGCCTCGCGGCCTACGAGCAGTACTTC
TRBV4-1	TRBJ2-5	NA	TRBD2	CASSQGTSGGETQYF	TGCGCCAGCAGCCAAGGAACTAGCGGGGGGGAGACCCAGTACTTC
TRBV6-6	TRBJ2-4	NA	TRBD2	CASNSLAGAKNIQYF	TGTGCCAGCAACTCACTAGCGGGAGCCAAAAACATTCAGTACTTC
TRBV9	TRBJ1-1	NA	NA	CASRAPLSGEGSYEAFF	TGTGCCAGCAGGGCCCCTCTTTCGGGGGAAGGGTCCTATGAAGCTTTCTTT
TRBV29-1	TRBJ1-2	NA	TRBD1	CSVGQGASSTIANYGYTF	TGCAGCGTTGGTCAGGGGGCTTCTTCCACCATAGCTAACTATGGCTACACCTTC
TRBV13	TRBJ2-7	NA	TRBD2	CASSTRRGGLDEQYF	TGTGCCAGCAGCACACGCCGGGGGGGCCTTGACGAGCAGTACTTC
TRBV9	TRBJ1-4	NA	NA	CASSEGGRGGAGKLFF	TGTGCCAGCAGCGAGGGGGGTAGGGGGGGGGCTGGAAAACTGTTTTTT
TRBV5-4	TRBJ2-7	NA	NA	CASSTDMMSYEQYF	TGTGCCAGCAGCACTGACATGATGTCCTACGAGCAGTACTTC
TRBV11-2	TRBJ2-3	NA	TRBD1	CASSIGTATDTQYF	TGTGCCAGCAGCATCGGGACAGCCACAGATACGCAGTATTTT
TRBV6-5	TRBJ1-1	NA	TRBD1	CATYRGRGTEAFF	TGTGCCACGTACAGGGGGCGAGGCACTGAAGCTTTCTTT
TRBV9	TRBJ1-3	NA	TRBD1	CASSVGTGGSNSGNTIYF	TGTGCCAGCAGCGTGGGGACAGGGGGCTCCAACTCTGGAAACACCATATATTTT
TRBV11-2	TRBJ2-1	few	TRBD2	CASSLRLAGGYNEQFF	TGTGCCAGCAGCTTGAGACTAGCGGGAGGATACAATGAGCAGTTCTTC
TRBV5-1	TRBJ2-4	NA	TRBD2	CASSVGVAGGRWDIQYF	TGCGCCAGCAGCGTGGGGGTAGCGGGGGGGCGTTGGGACATTCAGTACTTC
TRBV6-5	TRBJ1-4	once	NA	CASSYSTGSNEKLFF	TGTGCCAGCAGTTACTCGACAGGATCCAATGAAAAACTGTTTTTT
TRBV7-9	TRBJ2-5	NA	TRBD2	CASSFAGDGGETQYF	TGTGCCAGCAGCTTTGCGGGGGACGGGGGAGAGACCCAGTACTTC
TRBV7-2	TRBJ2-5	NA	NA	CASSLETAPGTQYF	TGTGCCAGCAGCTTAGAAACAGCCCCTGGGACCCAGTACTTC
TRBV30	TRBJ1-1	few	NA	CAWSNGHETEAFF	TGTGCCTGGAGTAACGGACATGAAACTGAAGCTTTCTTT
TRBV10-3	TRBJ2-7	NA	NA	CAISDEQGSEQYF	TGTGCCATCAGTGATGAACAGGGCAGCGAGCAGTACTTC
TRBV5-1	TRBJ1-1	NA	TRBD1	CASRPGQGANTEAFF	TGCGCCAGCAGACCGGGACAGGGGGCGAACACTGAAGCTTTCTTT
TRBV19	TRBJ1-2	NA	NA	CAGKQSTGFGYTF	TGTGCCGGCAAACAATCCACAGGGTTTGGCTACACCTTC
TRBV4-1	TRBJ1-1	NA	NA	CASSQVERVNTEAFF	TGCGCCAGCAGCCAAGTGGAACGGGTGAACACTGAAGCTTTCTTT
TRBV5-1	TRBJ2-5	NA	TRBD2	CASGTSGGRETQYF	TGCGCCAGCGGGACTAGCGGGGGAAGGGAGACCCAGTACTTC
TRBV7-6	TRBJ1-5	few	TRBD1	CASSLRTGSNQPQHF	TGTGCCAGCAGCCTCAGGACAGGGTCTAATCAGCCCCAGCATTTT
TRBV7-3	TRBJ2-3	NA	NA	CASSLRGGAVSDTQYF	TGTGCCAGCAGCTTACGAGGGGGGGCCGTCTCAGATACGCAGTATTTT
TRBV2	TRBJ1-2	once	TRBD1	CASRNTGAFYGYTF	TGTGCCAGCAGAAATACAGGGGCCTTCTATGGCTACACCTTC
TRBV11-3	TRBJ1-4	NA	TRBD1	CASSSRQGLKFF	TGTGCCAGCAGCTCCCGACAGGGTTTAAAGTTTTTT
TRBV5-4	TRBJ2-2	NA	TRBD1	CASSLGTGPNTGELFF	TGTGCCAGCAGCTTGGGGACAGGGCCGAACACCGGGGAGCTGTTTTTT
TRBV27	TRBJ2-3	NA	NA	CASSDFTDTQYF	TGTGCCAGCAGTGACTTCACAGATACGCAGTATTTT
TRBV7-3	TRBJ2-1	NA	NA	CASSLSGGGNEQFF	TGTGCCAGCAGCTTATCGGGCGGAGGGAATGAGCAGTTCTTC
TRBV9	TRBJ1-1	NA	TRBD1	CASSVTGAGTEAFF	TGTGCCAGCAGCGTGACAGGGGCCGGCACTGAAGCTTTCTTT